This T cell receptor (beta chain) was profiled in a study of technical replicates of blood from a few donors (dated by TCRdb to about 2017). The library was made by the immunoSEQ multiplex PCR assay. Not all clones reach the TCRdb copy of this immuneACCESS table, which keeps in-frame sequences only. Checked studies attribute under half of the gap to unresolved V genes and leave the rest unexplained. The sample data list 65,000 to 95,000 clones, and nearly 98% of these were observed just once. About 0.29% of the sample comes from the top ten. The CDR3 starts with the cysteine, ends with the phenylalanine, and has 16 residues. Just CDR3 DNA is preserved here, 48 bases in frame from base 1. Deletion took 0 bases off V and 3 bases off J, with a span of 15 bases between the germline ends. CDR1 and CDR2, looked up from the germline V gene, are SGDLS and YYNGEE. For this clone: The clone's antigen remains unknown. Base qualities are not recorded, but no much larger clone differs from it by a single base.

This TCR came from a human donor in good health. What was sequenced was T cells isolated from PBMCs. The chain is made from TRBV9 and TRBJ1-1; TRBD1 might be the D gene, on 5 matching bases. For the CDR3, the sequence is CASSVAGLSGDTEAFF. The nucleotide sequence is given as TGTGCCAGCAGCGTAGCTGGGTTATCGGGGGACACTGAAGCTTTCTTT.